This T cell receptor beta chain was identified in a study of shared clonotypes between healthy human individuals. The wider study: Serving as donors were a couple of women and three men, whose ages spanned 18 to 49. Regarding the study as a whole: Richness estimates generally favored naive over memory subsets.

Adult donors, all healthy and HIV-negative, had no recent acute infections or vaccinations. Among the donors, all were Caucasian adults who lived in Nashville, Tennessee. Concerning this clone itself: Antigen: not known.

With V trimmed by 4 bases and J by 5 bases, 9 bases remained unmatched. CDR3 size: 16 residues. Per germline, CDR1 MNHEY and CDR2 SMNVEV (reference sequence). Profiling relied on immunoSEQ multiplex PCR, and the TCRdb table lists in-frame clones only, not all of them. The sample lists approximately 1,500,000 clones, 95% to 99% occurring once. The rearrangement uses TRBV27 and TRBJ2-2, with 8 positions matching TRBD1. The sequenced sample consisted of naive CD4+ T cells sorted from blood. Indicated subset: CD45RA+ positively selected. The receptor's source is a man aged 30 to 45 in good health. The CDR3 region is CASSSMDRVGTGELFF. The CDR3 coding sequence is TGTGCCAGCAGTTCCATGGACAGGGTGGGGACCGGGGAGCTGTTTTTT.